This TCR beta chain was identified during a study of blood T cell repertoires in COVID-19. Across the whole study: Donors in the United States, Italy and Spain gave samples during acute or convalescent COVID-19. Sample material is recorded as cDNA or gDNA derived from T cells, B-cell-depleted T cells, or PBMCs.

Germline V gene sequence: CDR1 LNHNV, CDR2 YYDKDF (reference sequence). CDR3 size: 16 residues. Trimming removed 1 base at V and 2 bases at J, with 12 bases between. In the authors' methods: Quantification of nucleated cells was approximated via reference gene primer amplification. TCRdb's table, derived via immunoSEQ multiplex PCR, lists solely in-frame clones and lacks some. From that table come the V and J calls and clone size; the DNA was used to work out D and trimming. The table records under 100,000 clones, 85% to 95% of them present only once. The material sequenced was peripheral blood. The clonotype originates from a woman in her sixties or seventies with active COVID-19. The genes are TRBV15 and TRBJ2-1, with TRBD1 as a possible D gene (5 bases). CDR3 DNA sequence: TGTGCCACCAGCAGAGGTCTTCAGGGTGCCTACAATGAGCAGTTCTTC. Translation: CATSRGLQGAYNEQFF.